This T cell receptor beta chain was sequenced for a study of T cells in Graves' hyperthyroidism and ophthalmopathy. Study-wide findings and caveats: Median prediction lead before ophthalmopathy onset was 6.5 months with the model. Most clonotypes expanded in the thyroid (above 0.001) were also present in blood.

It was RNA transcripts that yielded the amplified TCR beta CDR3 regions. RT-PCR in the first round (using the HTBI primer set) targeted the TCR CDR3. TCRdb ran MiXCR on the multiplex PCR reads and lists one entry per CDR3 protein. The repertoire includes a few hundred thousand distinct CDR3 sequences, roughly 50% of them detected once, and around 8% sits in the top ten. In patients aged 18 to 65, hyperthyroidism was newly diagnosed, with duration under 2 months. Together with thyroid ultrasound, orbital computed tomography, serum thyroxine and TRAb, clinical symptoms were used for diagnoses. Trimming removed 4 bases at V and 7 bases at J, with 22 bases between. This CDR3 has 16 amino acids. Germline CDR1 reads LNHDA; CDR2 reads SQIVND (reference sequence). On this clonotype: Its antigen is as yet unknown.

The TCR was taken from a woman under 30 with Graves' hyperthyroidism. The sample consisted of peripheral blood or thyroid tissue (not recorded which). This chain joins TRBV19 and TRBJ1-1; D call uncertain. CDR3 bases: TGTGCCAGTAGTACCTTCATAGCGTCGGCGTACAATGAAGCTTTCTTT. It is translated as CASSTFIASAYNEAFF.